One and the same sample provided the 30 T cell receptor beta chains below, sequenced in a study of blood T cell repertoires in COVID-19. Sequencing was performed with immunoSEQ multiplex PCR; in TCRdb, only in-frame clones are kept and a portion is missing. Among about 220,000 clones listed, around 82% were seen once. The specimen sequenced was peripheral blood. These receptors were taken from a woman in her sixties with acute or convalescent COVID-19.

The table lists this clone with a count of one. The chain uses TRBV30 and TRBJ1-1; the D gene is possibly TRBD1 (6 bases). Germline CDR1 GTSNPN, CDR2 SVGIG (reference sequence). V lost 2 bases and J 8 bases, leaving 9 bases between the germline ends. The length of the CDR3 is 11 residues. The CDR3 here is CAWSKGVEAFF. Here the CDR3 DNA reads TGTGCCTGGAGTAAGGGGGTGGAAGCTTTCTTT.

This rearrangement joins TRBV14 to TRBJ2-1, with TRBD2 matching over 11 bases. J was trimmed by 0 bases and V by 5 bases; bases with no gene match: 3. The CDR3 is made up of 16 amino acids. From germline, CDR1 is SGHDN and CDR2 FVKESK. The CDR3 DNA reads TGTGCCAGCAGCGGACTAGCGGGCAGCTCCTACAATGAGCAGTTCTTC. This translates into CASSGLAGSSYNEQFF.

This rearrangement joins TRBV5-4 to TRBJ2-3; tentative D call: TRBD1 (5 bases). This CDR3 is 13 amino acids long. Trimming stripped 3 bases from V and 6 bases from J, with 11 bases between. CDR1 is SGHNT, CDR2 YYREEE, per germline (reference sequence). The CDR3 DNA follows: TGTGCCAGCAGCTCCAGGGATGGGGATACGCAGTATTTT. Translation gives CASSSRDGDTQYF. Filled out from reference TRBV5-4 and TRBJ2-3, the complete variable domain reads ETGVTQSPTHLIKTRGQQVTLRCSSQSGHNTVSWYQQALGQGPQFIFQYYREEENGRGNFPPRFSGLQFPNYSSELNVNALELDDSALYLCASSSRDGDTQYFGPGTRLTVL.

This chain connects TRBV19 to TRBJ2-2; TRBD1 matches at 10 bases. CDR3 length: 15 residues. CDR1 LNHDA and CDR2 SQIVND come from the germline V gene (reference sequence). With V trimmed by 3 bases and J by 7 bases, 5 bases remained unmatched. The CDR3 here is CASSIGTGARGELFF. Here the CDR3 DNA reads TGTGCCAGTAGTATTGGGACAGGGGCCCGCGGGGAGCTGTTTTTT.

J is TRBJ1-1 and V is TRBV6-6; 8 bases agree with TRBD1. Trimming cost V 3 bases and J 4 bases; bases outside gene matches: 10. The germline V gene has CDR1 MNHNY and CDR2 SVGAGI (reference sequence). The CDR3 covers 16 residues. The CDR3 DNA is TGTGCCAGCAGTTATAGCCAGGGGGCGCGGGGCACTGAAGCTTTCTTT. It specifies CASSYSQGARGTEAFF.

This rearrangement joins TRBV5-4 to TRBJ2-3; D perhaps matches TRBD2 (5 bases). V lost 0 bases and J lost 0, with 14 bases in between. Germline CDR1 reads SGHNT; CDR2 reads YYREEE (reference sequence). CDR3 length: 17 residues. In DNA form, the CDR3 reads TGTGCCAGCAGCTTGGGAGCCGGGAAAACGAGCACAGATACGCAGTATTTT. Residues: CASSLGAGKTSTDTQYF.

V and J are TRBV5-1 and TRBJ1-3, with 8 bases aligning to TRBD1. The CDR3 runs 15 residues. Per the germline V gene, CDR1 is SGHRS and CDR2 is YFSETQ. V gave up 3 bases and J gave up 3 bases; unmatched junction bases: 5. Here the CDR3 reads CASSSGQGGGNTIYF. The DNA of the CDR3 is TGCGCCAGCAGCTCCGGACAGGGTGGTGGAAACACCATATATTTT. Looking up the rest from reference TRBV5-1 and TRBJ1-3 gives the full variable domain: KAGVTQTPRYLIKTRGQQVTLSCSPISGHRSVSWYQQTPGQGLQFLFEYFSETQRNKGNFPGRFSGRQFSNSRSEMNVSTLELGDSALYLCASSSGQGGGNTIYFGEGSWLTVV.

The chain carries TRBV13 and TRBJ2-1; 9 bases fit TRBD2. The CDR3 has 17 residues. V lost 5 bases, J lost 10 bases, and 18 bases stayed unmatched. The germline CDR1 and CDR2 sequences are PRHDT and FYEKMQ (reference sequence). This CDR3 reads CASSALGPSGVVQEQFF. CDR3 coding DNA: TGTGCCAGCAGCGCGTTAGGCCCTAGCGGGGTCGTTCAGGAGCAGTTCTTC.

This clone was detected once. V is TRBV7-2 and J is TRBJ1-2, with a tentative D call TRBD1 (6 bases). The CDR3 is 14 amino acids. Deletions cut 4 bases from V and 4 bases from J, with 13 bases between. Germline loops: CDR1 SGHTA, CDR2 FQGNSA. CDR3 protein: CASSSEGDRYGYTF. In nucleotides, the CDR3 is TGTGCCAGCAGCTCCGAGGGGGATCGCTATGGCTACACCTTC. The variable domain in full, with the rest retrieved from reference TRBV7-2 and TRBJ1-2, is GAGVSQSPSNKVTEKGKDVELRCDPISGHTALYWYRQSLGQGLEFLIYFQGNSAPDKSGLPSDRFSAERTGGSVSTLTIQRTQQEDSAVYLCASSSEGDRYGYTFGSGTRLTVV.

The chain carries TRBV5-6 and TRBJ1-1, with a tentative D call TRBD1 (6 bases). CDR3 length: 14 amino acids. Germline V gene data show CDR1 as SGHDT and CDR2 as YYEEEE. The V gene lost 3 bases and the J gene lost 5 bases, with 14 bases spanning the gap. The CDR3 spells CASSSTGRGTEAFF. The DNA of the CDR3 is TGTGCCAGCAGCTCCACGGGGAGGGGGACTGAAGCTTTCTTT.

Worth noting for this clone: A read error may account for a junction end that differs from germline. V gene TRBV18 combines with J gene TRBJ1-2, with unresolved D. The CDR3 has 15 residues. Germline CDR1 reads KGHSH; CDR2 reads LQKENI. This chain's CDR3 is CASSPSAGTNYGYTF. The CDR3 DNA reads TGTGCCAGCTCACCATCTGCCGGAACTAACTATGGTTACACCTTC. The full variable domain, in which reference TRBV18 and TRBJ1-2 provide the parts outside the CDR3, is NAGVMQNPRHLVRRRGQEARLRCSPMKGHSHVYWYRQLPEEGLKFMVYLQKENIIDESGMPKERFSAEFPKEGPSILRIQQVVRGDSAAYFCASSPSAGTNYGYTFGSGTRLTVV.

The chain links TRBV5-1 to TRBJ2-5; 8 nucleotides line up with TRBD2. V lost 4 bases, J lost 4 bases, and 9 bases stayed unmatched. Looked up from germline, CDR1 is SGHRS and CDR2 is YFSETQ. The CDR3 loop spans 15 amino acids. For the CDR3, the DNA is TGCGCCAGCAGCGCAACCGGGACTAGTGTAGAGACCCAGTACTTC. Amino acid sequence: CASSATGTSVETQYF.

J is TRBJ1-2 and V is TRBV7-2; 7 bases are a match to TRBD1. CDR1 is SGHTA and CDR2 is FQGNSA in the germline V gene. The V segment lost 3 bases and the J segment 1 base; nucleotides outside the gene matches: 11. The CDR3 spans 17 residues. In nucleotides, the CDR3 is TGTGCCAGCAGCTTGGGCGGGGTGGCAGGGGGTAACTATGGCTACACCTTC. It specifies CASSLGGVAGGNYGYTF. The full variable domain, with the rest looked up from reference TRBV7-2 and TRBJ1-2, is GAGVSQSPSNKVTEKGKDVELRCDPISGHTALYWYRQSLGQGLEFLIYFQGNSAPDKSGLPSDRFSAERTGGSVSTLTIQRTQQEDSAVYLCASSLGGVAGGNYGYTFGSGTRLTVV.

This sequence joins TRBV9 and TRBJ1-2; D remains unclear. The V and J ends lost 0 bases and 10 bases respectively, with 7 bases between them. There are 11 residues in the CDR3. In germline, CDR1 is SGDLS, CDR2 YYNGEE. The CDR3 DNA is TGTGCCAGCAGCGTAGGACTTTCCTACACCTTC. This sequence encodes CASSVGLSYTF.

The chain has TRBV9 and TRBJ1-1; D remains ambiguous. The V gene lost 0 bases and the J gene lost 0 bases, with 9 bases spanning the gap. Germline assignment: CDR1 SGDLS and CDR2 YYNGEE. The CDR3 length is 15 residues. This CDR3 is CASSVDTGVNTEAFF. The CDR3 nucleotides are TGTGCCAGCAGCGTAGATACGGGTGTGAACACTGAAGCTTTCTTT.

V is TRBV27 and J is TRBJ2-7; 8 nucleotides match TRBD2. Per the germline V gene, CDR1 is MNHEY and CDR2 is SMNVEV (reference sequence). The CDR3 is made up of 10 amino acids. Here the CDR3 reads CAHRGGEQYF. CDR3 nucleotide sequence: TGTGCACACCGGGGGGGGGAGCAGTACTTC.

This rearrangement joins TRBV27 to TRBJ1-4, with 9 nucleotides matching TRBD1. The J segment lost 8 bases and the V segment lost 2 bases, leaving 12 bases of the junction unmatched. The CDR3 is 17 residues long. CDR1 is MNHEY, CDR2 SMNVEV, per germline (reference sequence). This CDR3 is CASSLSPGDRVGEKLFF. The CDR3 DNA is TGTGCCAGCAGTTTAAGTCCCGGGGACAGGGTTGGGGAAAAACTGTTTTTT.

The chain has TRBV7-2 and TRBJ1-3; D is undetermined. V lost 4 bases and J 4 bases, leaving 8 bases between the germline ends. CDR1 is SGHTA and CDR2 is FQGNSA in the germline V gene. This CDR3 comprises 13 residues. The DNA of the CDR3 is TGTGCCAGCAGCTCATCCAGGGGAAACACCATATATTTT. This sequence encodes CASSSSRGNTIYF.

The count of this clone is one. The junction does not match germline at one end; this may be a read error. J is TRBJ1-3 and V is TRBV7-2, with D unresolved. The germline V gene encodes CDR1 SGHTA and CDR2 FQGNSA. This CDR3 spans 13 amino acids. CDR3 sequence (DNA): TGTGCCAGCAGCTTAGGCCCCCACCAACTTATGGATTTT. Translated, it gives CASSLGPHQLMDF.

The CDR3 is CASSLALRLGYTF. The CDR3 DNA sequence: TGTGCCAGCAGCTTAGCGTTAAGACTCGGCTACACCTTC. The gene calls are TRBV7-9 and TRBJ1-2; D remains unclear. Germline V CDR1 and CDR2: SEHNR, FQNEAQ (reference sequence). Trimming stripped 0 bases from V and 8 bases from J, with 10 bases between. This CDR3 has 13 amino acids.

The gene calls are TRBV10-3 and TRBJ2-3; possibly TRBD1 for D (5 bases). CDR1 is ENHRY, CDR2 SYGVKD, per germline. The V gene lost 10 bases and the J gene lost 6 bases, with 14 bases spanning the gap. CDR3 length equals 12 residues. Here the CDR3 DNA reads TGTGCCACCACGCCTCAGGGTGATACGCAGTATTTT. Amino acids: CATTPQGDTQYF.

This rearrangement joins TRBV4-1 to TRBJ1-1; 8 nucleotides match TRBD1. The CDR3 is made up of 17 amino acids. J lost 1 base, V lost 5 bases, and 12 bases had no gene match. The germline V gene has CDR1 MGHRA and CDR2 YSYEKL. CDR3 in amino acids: CASSSDRALARNTEAFF. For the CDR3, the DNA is TGCGCCAGCAGCTCGGACAGGGCCCTAGCGAGGAACACTGAAGCTTTCTTT.

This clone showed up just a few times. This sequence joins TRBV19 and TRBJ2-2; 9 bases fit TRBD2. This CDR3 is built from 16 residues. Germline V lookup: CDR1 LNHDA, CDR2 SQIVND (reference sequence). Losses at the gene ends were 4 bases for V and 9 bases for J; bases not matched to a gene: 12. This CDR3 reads CASSTDFERGARELFF. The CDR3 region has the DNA TGTGCCAGTAGTACCGATTTCGAGCGGGGGGCTCGGGAGCTGTTTTTT. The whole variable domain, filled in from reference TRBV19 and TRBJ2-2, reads DGGITQSPKYLFRKEGQNVTLSCEQNLNHDAMYWYRQDPGQGLRLIYYSQIVNDFQKGDIAEGYSVSREKKESFPLTVTSAQKNPTAFYLCASSTDFERGARELFFGEGSRLTVL.

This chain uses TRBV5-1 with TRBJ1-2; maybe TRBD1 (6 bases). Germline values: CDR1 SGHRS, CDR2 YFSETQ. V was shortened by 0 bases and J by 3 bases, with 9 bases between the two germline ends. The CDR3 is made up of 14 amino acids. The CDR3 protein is CASSLGTADYGYTF. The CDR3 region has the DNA TGCGCCAGCAGCTTGGGGACAGCCGACTATGGCTACACCTTC.

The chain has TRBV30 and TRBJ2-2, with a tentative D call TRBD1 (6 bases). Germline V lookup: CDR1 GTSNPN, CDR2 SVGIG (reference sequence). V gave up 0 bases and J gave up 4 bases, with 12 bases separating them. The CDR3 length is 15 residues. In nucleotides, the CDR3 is TGTGCCTGGAGTGTACTAGGACAGTTCACCGGGGAGCTGTTTTTT. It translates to CAWSVLGQFTGELFF.

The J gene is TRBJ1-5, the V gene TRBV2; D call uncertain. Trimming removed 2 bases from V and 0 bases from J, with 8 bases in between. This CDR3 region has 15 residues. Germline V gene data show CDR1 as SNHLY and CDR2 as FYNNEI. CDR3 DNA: TGTGCCAGCAGTGAACGCCAGATTAGCAATCAGCCCCAGCATTTT. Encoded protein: CASSERQISNQPQHF.

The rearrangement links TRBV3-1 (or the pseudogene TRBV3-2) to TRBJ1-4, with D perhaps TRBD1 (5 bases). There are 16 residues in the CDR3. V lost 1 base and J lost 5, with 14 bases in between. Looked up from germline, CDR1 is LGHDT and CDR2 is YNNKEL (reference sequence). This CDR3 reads CASSQVTLGGNEKLFF. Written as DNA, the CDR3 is TGTGCCAGCAGCCAAGTCACATTGGGGGGGAATGAAAAACTGTTTTTT.

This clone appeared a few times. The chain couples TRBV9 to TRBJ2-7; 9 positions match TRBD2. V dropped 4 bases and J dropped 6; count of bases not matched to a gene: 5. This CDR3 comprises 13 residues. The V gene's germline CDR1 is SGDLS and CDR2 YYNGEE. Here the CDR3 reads CASSTGLASEQYF. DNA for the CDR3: TGTGCCAGCAGCACCGGACTAGCGTCCGAGCAGTACTTC.

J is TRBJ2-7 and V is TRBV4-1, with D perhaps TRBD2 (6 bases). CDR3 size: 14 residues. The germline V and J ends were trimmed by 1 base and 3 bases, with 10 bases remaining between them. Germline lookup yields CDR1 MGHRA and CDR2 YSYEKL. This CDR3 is CASSQGDGGYEQYF. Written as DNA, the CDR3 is TGCGCCAGCAGCCAAGGGGACGGGGGCTACGAGCAGTACTTC.

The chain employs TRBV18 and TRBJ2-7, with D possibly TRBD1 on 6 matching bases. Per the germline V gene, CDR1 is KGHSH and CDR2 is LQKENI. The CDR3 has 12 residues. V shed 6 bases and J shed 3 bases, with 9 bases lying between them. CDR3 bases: TGTGCCAGCTCCCCGGACAGCTACGAGCAGTACTTC. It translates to CASSPDSYEQYF.